This TCR beta chain comes out of a study of blood T cell repertoires in COVID-19. Across the whole study: Sites in the United States, Italy and Spain provided acute and convalescent COVID-19 samples. Sample material is recorded as cDNA or gDNA derived from T cells, B-cell-depleted T cells, or PBMCs.

Per the original methods: The assay estimated nucleated cells by amplifying reference gene primers. Clones were sequenced by immunoSEQ multiplex PCR, and TCRdb holds only the in-frame ones, with some missing. Clone size and the V and J calls come from that table; the DNA yielded D and trimming. The profile shows approximately 210,000 clones, 84% of them singletons. Looked up from germline, CDR1 is MNHEY and CDR2 is SVGAGI. Trimming removed 4 bases from V and 0 bases from J, with 10 bases in between. The CDR3 is 15 residues long. This TCR was sampled from a human donor in a cohort sampled during active COVID-19. V and J are TRBV6-5 and TRBJ1-3; a weak D match, TRBD1 (6 bases). Sequencing was done on a sample of peripheral blood. CDR3: CASSSGQTSGNTIYF. The CDR3 coding sequence is TGTGCCAGCAGTTCCGGACAGACCTCTGGAAACACCATATATTTT.